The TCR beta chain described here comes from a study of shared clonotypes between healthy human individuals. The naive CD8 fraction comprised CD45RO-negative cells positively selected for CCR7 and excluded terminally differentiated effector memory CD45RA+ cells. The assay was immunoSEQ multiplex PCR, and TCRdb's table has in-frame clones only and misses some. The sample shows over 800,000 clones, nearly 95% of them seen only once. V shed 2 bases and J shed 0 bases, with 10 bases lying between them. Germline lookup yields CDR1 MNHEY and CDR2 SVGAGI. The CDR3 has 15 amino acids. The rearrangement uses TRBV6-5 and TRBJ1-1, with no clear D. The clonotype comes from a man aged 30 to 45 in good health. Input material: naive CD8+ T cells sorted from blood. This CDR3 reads CASSYMDAMNTEAFF. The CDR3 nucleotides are TGTGCCAGCAGTTACATGGATGCGATGAACACTGAAGCTTTCTTT.